The entry below describes one T cell receptor beta chain. The sample belongs to a study of PD-1 blockade in classical Hodgkin lymphoma. J gave up 0 bases and V 0 bases, and 5 bases lay outside the gene matches. Germline V gives CDR1 SGHTA, CDR2 FQGTGA. The CDR3 sequence is 17 residues long. All patients relapsed after autologous stem cell transplantation, and brentuximab vedotin exposure varied. Data came from immunoSEQ multiplex PCR; TCRdb stores just in-frame clones and leaves some out. Seen here are 55,000 to 80,000 clones, just over 90% observed once, and the top ten hold about 7.6%. V usage is TRBV7-3 and J usage is TRBJ2-5; 9 bases agree with TRBD2. The sequences come from peripheral blood mononuclear cells (PBMCs), collected at baseline. The TCR was taken from a human donor with classical Hodgkin lymphoma. The DNA for the CDR3 is TGTGCCAGCAGCTTAACCCGGGCTAGCGGGGACCAAGAGACCCAGTACTTC. It codes for CASSLTRASGDQETQYF.